What follows is one T cell receptor beta chain and its context. Authors' methods: Amplification of reference gene primers was used by the study to estimate nucleated cell counts. Produced via immunoSEQ multiplex PCR; TCRdb's table is partial and in-frame only. The V and J calls and the clone size are those of that table, but D and trimming were determined from the DNA. The data show roughly 63,000 clones, roughly 74% seen once. This entry is derived from a study of blood T cell repertoires in COVID-19. Study-wide context: Sites across the United States, Italy and Spain contributed samples from acute and convalescent COVID-19. Sample material is recorded as cDNA or gDNA derived from T cells, B-cell-depleted T cells, or PBMCs.

Between the trimmed V and J ends, which lost 8 bases and 0 bases, there was a span of 20 bases. CDR1 is MDHEN and CDR2 is SYDVKM in the germline V gene. The CDR3 consists of 16 residues. The clonotype was recovered from an elderly woman with acute or convalescent COVID-19. The J gene is TRBJ2-7, the V gene TRBV28, with D possibly TRBD2 on 5 matching bases. The specimen sequenced was peripheral blood. CDR3 sequence reads: CASSELKLGSSYEQYF. The DNA for the CDR3 is TGTGCCAGCTCGGAACTTAAGCTAGGGAGCTCCTACGAGCAGTACTTC.